Listed here are 14 T cell receptor beta chains from one sample, sequenced in a study of shared clonotypes between healthy human individuals (dated by TCRdb to the early 2020s). The library was built by means of the immunoSEQ multiplex PCR assay. This immuneACCESS table, as held by TCRdb, lists in-frame sequences with V and J called but not all clones. Of the missing ones, under half trace to an unresolved V gene in checked studies; the others have no known cause. The sample records roughly 810,000 clones, about 97% of which are singletons. The leading ten clones occupy about 0.25% of the sample. CD8 naive samples were CD45RO-negative cells positively selected for CCR7, giving a CD45RA+CCR7+ population that excluded TemRA cells. Sequencing was performed on naive CD8+ T cells sorted from blood. The cell subset or site label here, explained by the study, means: CD45RA+CCR7+. These receptors all stem from a young man in good health.

This clone was recorded once. The J gene is TRBJ2-1, the V gene TRBV29-1, with a possible D match to TRBD2 (6 bases). This CDR3 region has 14 residues. Trimming removed 2 bases from V and 3 bases from J, with 11 bases in between. From germline, CDR1 is SQVTM and CDR2 ANQGSEA. CDR3 sequence: CSVELGGHYNEQFF. The CDR3 DNA reads as TGCAGCGTTGAACTGGGAGGCCACTACAATGAGCAGTTCTTC.

The V and J genes are TRBV5-5 and TRBJ2-1; D is possibly TRBD2 (5 bases). This CDR3 region has 15 residues. CDR1 SGHKS and CDR2 YYEKEE come from the germline V gene (reference sequence). V was shortened by 4 bases and J by 0 bases, with 11 bases between the two germline ends. The CDR3 sequence: CASSERLSSYNEQFF. The CDR3 DNA reads as TGTGCCAGCAGCGAGCGGTTGAGCTCCTACAATGAGCAGTTCTTC.

V is TRBV19 and J is TRBJ2-1; D uncertain. CDR3 length: 15 residues. Germline V lookup: CDR1 LNHDA, CDR2 SQIVND (reference sequence). Between the trimmed V and J ends, which lost 0 bases and 0 bases, there was a span of 6 bases. CDR3 region: CASSIEASSYNEQFF. Written as DNA, the CDR3 is TGTGCCAGTAGTATAGAAGCGAGCTCCTACAATGAGCAGTTCTTC.

Concerning this clone: Other DNA sequences in the sample encode the same CDR3. CDR3 in amino acids: CATSRGRGNEQFF. DNA of the CDR3: TGTGCCACCAGCAGAGGAAGGGGGAATGAGCAGTTCTTC. The chain joins TRBV15 to TRBJ2-1; D perhaps matches TRBD1 (6 bases). The germline V gene encodes CDR1 LNHNV and CDR2 YYDKDF (reference sequence). V lost 1 base and J 7 bases, leaving 8 bases between the germline ends. The CDR3 runs to 13 residues.

The V and J genes are TRBV9 and TRBJ2-3; 7 bases are shared with TRBD2. CDR3 length: 14 amino acids. V was pared by 2 bases and J by 5 bases, with 5 bases of the junction left unmatched. Germline V gives CDR1 SGDLS, CDR2 YYNGEE. CDR3 DNA sequence: TGTGCCAGCAGCGTTAGCGGGCTTAAAGATACGCAGTATTTT. Its protein is CASSVSGLKDTQYF.

The rearrangement uses TRBV11-2 and TRBJ2-1; D uncertain. Germline CDR1 is SGHAT and CDR2 is FQNNGV. V lost 9 bases, J lost 7 bases, and 10 bases lay in between. The CDR3 sequence is 11 residues long. This CDR3 reads CASMGWNEQFF. CDR3 nucleotide sequence: TGTGCCAGTATGGGGTGGAATGAGCAGTTCTTC.

The rearrangement uses TRBV2 and TRBJ2-1; D uncertain. The CDR3 is made up of 15 amino acids. V lost 4 bases and J lost 4, with 14 bases in between. Germline V gene lookup returns CDR1 SNHLY and CDR2 FYNNEI. DNA for the CDR3: TGTGCCAGCAGTGTAAAGGTAGGGCTTTACAATGAGCAGTTCTTC. Translating it yields CASSVKVGLYNEQFF.

The rearrangement joins TRBV13 to TRBJ2-1; D is perhaps TRBD1 (5 bases). The CDR3 length is 23 residues. Trimming cost V 3 bases and J 1 base, with 34 bases left between them. Germline V gene sequence: CDR1 PRHDT, CDR2 FYEKMQ (reference sequence). This chain's CDR3 is CASSLAGFLGPREGYASYNEQFF. As DNA, the CDR3 is TGTGCCAGCAGCTTGGCAGGGTTCCTCGGGCCCAGGGAAGGATATGCTTCCTACAATGAGCAGTTCTTC.

As for this clone: At one end the junction does not follow the germline gene, possibly because of a read error. This chain uses TRBV19 with TRBJ2-7, with 10 positions matching TRBD1. Looked up from germline, CDR1 is LNHDA and CDR2 is SQIVND (reference sequence). The CDR3 is 15 amino acids. The CDR3 loop is CASSIVGTGANEQYF. The CDR3 bases are TGTGCCAGCAGTATAGTGGGGACAGGGGCTAACGAGCAGTACTTC.

DNA of the CDR3: TGTGCCAGCAGCTCCCTACCGAACACTGAAGCTTTCTTT. This gives the protein CASSSLPNTEAFF. This chain joins TRBV7-9 and TRBJ1-1; D is unresolved. The CDR3 consists of 13 residues. Germline assignment: CDR1 SEHNR and CDR2 FQNEAQ (reference sequence). Trimming took 4 bases from V and 1 from J, leaving 7 bases between them.

The chain is built from TRBV28 and TRBJ2-2; D is unclear. CDR1 is MDHEN and CDR2 is SYDVKM in the germline V gene. Trimming cost V 1 base and J 8 bases, with 5 bases left between them. There are 12 residues in the CDR3. CDR3 region: CASSLSLGELFF. CDR3 sequence (DNA): TGTGCCAGCAGTTTATCGCTGGGGGAGCTGTTTTTT.

DNA for the CDR3: TGTGCCAGCAGTGAAGGCGGTGCTTTCTACGAGCAGTACTTC. Protein product: CASSEGGAFYEQYF. The chain couples TRBV6-1 to TRBJ2-7; no definite D call. Trimming took off 1 base at V and 3 bases at J, with 10 bases between the two ends. The CDR3 extends over 14 amino acids. CDR1 is MNHNS and CDR2 is SASEGT in the germline V gene.

The V call is TRBV15, the J call TRBJ1-4; 10 bases match TRBD1. With 1 base clipped from V and 11 bases from J, the junction kept 16 bases outside the gene matches. This CDR3 spans 18 amino acids. The germline V gene has CDR1 LNHNV and CDR2 YYDKDF (reference sequence). The CDR3 here is CATSRAGTGASHSGKLFF. DNA for the CDR3: TGTGCCACCAGCAGAGCGGGGACAGGGGCATCCCACTCGGGGAAACTGTTTTTT. Combining the CDR3 with reference TRBV15 and TRBJ1-4 gives the whole variable domain DAMVIQNPRYQVTQFGKPVTLSCSQTLNHNVMYWYQQKSSQAPKLLFHYYDKDFNNEADTPDNFQSRRPNTSFCFLDIRSPGLGDTAMYLCATSRAGTGASHSGKLFFGSGTQLSVL.

The rearrangement joins TRBV5-4 to TRBJ2-7; D gene unclear. CDR1 is SGHNT, CDR2 YYREEE, per germline (reference sequence). The V end lost 1 base, the J end lost 3 bases, and 8 bases lay between the germline ends. This CDR3 comprises 13 residues. CDR3 sequence: CASSLRPNYEQYF. DNA of the CDR3: TGTGCCAGCAGCTTGCGGCCAAACTACGAGCAGTACTTC.